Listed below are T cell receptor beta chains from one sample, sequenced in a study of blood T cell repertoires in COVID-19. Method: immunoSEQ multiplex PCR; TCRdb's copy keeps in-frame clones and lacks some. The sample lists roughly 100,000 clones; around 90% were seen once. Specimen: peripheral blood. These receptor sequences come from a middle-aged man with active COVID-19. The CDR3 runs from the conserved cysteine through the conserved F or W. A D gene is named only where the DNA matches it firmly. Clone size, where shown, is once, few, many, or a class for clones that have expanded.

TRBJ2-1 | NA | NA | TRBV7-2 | CASSFTSGITNEQFF | TGTGCCAGCAGCTTCACTTCGGGGATAACCAATGAGCAGTTCTTC
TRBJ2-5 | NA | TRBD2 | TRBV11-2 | CASSEGLGAVRETQYF | TGTGCCAGCAGCGAGGGACTAGGGGCCGTTAGGGAGACCCAGTACTTC
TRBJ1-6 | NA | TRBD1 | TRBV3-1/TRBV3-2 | CASSQDDRDSAPLHF | TGTGCCAGCAGCCAAGATGACAGGGACTCGGCACCCCTCCACTTT
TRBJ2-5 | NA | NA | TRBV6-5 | CASSLFQETQYF | TGTGCCAGCAGCCTTTTCCAAGAGACCCAGTACTTC
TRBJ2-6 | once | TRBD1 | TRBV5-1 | CASSLRDSSSGANVLTF | TGCGCCAGCAGCTTGAGGGACAGTAGCTCTGGGGCCAACGTCCTGACTTTC
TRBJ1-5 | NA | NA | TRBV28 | CASSLTGVYQPQHF | TGTGCCAGCTCCCTGACAGGCGTCTATCAGCCCCAGCATTTT
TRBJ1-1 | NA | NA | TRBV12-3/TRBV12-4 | CASSLTWAAFF | TGTGCCAGCAGTTTGACATGGGCAGCTTTCTTT
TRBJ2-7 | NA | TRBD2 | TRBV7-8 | CASSPPGLAGYEQYF | TGTGCCAGCAGCCCTCCCGGACTAGCGGGGTACGAGCAGTACTTC
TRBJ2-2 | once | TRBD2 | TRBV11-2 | CASSLRSGGTGELFF | TGTGCCAGCAGCTTAAGGAGCGGGGGGACCGGGGAGCTGTTTTTT
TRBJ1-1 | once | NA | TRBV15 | CATSFQANTEAFF | TGTGCCACCAGCTTCCAAGCGAACACTGAAGCTTTCTTT
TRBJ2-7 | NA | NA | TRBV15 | CATSREAGPTSPYEQYF | TGTGCCACCAGCAGAGAGGCAGGGCCTACTTCTCCCTACGAGCAGTACTTC
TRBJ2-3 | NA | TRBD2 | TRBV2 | CASKRLAGVDTQYF | TGTGCCAGCAAGAGACTAGCGGGGGTAGATACGCAGTATTTT
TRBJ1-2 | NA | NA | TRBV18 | CASSPPVTGYGYTF | TGTGCCAGCTCACCACCGGTAACAGGCTATGGCTACACCTTC
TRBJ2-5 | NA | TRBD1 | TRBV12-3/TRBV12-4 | CASRPTGALTQYF | TGTGCCAGCAGACCGACAGGGGCGTTGACCCAGTACTTC
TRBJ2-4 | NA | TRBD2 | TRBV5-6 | CASSSDWTSGDLAKNIQYF | TGTGCCAGCAGCTCAGACTGGACTAGCGGGGACCTAGCCAAAAACATTCAGTACTTC
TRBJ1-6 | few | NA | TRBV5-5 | CASSLADGEQARLPLHF | TGTGCCAGCAGCTTGGCCGATGGGGAGCAGGCCCGTTTACCCCTCCACTTT
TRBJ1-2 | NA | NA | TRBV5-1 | CASSHGGSDYGYTF | TGCGCCAGCAGCCACGGGGGGTCGGACTATGGCTACACCTTC
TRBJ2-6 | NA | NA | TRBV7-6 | CASSLARDRTSGANVLTF | TGTGCCAGCAGCTTAGCGCGGGACAGAACCTCTGGGGCCAACGTCCTGACTTTC
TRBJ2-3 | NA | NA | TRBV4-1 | CASSQGLQIRTDTQYF | TGCGCCAGCAGCCAAGGACTCCAGATTCGCACAGATACGCAGTATTTT
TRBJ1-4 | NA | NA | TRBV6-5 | CATGRVSNEKLFF | TGTGCCACTGGGCGGGTCTCTAATGAAAAACTGTTTTTT
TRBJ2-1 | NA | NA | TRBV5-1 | CASRDSIATHNEQFF | TGCGCCAGCCGGGACTCCATAGCAACGCACAATGAGCAGTTCTTC
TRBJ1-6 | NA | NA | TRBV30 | CAWSVGWQGNSPLHF | TGTGCCTGGAGTGTAGGTTGGCAGGGGAATTCACCCCTCCACTTT
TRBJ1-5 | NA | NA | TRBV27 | CASSLWGVGQPQHF | TGTGCCAGCAGTTTATGGGGGGTGGGTCAGCCCCAGCATTTT
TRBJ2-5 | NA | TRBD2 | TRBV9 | CASSVPHGRGDQGTQYF | TGTGCCAGCAGCGTACCCCATGGGAGGGGAGATCAAGGGACCCAGTACTTC
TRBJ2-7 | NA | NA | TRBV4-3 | CASSQAGGAYEQYF | TGCGCCAGCAGCCAAGCTGGCGGGGCCTACGAGCAGTACTTC
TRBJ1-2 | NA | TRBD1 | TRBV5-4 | CASSPATGAIYGYTF | TGTGCCAGCAGCCCCGCGACAGGGGCGATCTATGGCTACACCTTC
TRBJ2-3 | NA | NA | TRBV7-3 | CASSLTAGTGTDTQYF | TGTGCCAGCAGCTTAACGGCGGGGACGGGAACAGATACGCAGTATTTT
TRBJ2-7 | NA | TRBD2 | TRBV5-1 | CASSPGTSGGSHEQYF | TGCGCCAGCAGCCCCGGGACTAGCGGGGGGTCCCACGAGCAGTACTTC
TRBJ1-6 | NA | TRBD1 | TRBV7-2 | CASSLVGTGGSPLHF | TGTGCCAGCAGCTTAGTCGGGACAGGGGGTTCACCCCTCCACTTT
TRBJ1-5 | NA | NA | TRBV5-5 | CASRPTYSNQPQHF | TGTGCCAGCAGACCAACATATAGCAATCAGCCCCAGCATTTT
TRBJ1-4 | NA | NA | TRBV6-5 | CASSPRTGRLFF | TGTGCCAGCAGTCCCCGGACCGGGAGACTGTTTTTT
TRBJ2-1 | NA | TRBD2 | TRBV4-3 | CASSQDLGGAYNEQFF | TGCGCCAGCAGCCAAGATCTTGGGGGGGCCTACAATGAGCAGTTCTTC
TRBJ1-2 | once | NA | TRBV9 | CASSFRDYGYTF | TGTGCCAGCAGCTTCCGGGACTATGGCTACACCTTC
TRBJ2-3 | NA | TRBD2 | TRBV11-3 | CASSSGTSGPTDTQYF | TGTGCCAGCAGCTCCGGGACTAGCGGTCCCACAGATACGCAGTATTTT
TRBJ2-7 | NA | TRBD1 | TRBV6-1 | CASSERDRGSGKQYF | TGTGCCAGCAGTGAGCGGGACAGGGGTTCTGGAAAGCAGTACTTC
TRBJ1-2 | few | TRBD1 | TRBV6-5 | CASSWDRVVGGYTF | TGTGCCAGCAGTTGGGACAGGGTAGTGGGTGGCTACACCTTC
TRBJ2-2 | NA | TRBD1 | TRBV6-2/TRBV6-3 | CASSHRDRGLPGELFF | TGTGCCAGCAGTCACCGGGACAGGGGGCTTCCCGGGGAGCTGTTTTTT
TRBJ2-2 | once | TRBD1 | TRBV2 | CASIGDRNTGELFF | TGTGCCAGCATAGGGGACAGGAACACCGGGGAGCTGTTTTTT
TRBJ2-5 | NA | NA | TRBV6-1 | CASREAVRGETQYF | TGTGCCAGCCGCGAAGCGGTCCGGGGAGAGACCCAGTACTTC
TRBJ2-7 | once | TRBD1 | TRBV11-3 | CASSLDQGQEAF | TGTGCCAGCAGCTTAGATCAGGGACAGGAAGCTTTC
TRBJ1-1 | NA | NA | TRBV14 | CASSPGSMNTEAFF | TGTGCCAGCAGCCCAGGTTCCATGAACACTGAAGCTTTCTTT
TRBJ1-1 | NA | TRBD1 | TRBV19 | CASSISMGQGSEAFF | TGTGCCAGTAGTATATCTATGGGACAGGGTTCTGAAGCTTTCTTT
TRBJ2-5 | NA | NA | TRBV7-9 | CASSSIFRNLYQETQYF | TGTGCCAGCAGCTCCATTTTCAGAAATTTGTACCAAGAGACCCAGTACTTC
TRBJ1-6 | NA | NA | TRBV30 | CASSGGVRNSPLHF | TGTGCCTCTTCCGGAGGAGTCAGGAATTCACCCCTCCACTTT
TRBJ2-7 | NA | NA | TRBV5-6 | CASSLVGLGLSYEQYF | TGTGCCAGCAGCTTGGTGGGACTTGGCCTTTCCTACGAGCAGTACTTC
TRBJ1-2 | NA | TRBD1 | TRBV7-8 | CASSRDRAYGYTF | TGTGCCAGCAGCCGGGACAGGGCCTATGGCTACACCTTC